The 8 T cell receptor beta chains below were found in one sample sequenced in a study of CD8+ T cells in alopecia areata. Following extraction, RNA underwent reverse transcription to cDNA, which served as the sequencing template. Profiled with immunoSEQ multiplex PCR; TCRdb holds only in-frame clones, not every one. The table has 95,000 to 100,000 clones, 55% to 70% seen once; the top ten hold roughly 17%. Stated treatment: oral pan-JAK inhibitor, 5-10 mg twice daily. Sequences were derived from CD8+ T cells sorted from blood, sampled at approximately week 55, from a patient treated with tofacitinib. These receptors were collected from a human donor with alopecia areata.

In this sample, this clone turned up many times. This chain uses TRBV2 with TRBJ2-5; D remains unclear. Trimming left V 3 bases short and J 4 bases short, with 9 bases between. Germline CDR1 is SNHLY and CDR2 is FYNNEI. The CDR3 has 13 residues. CDR3 in amino acids: CASSDGIIETQYF. Written as DNA, the CDR3 is TGTGCCAGCAGTGACGGCATAATAGAGACCCAGTACTTC.

This clone was seen at least ten times. At the DNA level, this CDR3 is encoded by other sequences in the same sample as well. This sequence joins TRBV29-1 and TRBJ2-5; D is undetermined. The V gene's germline CDR1 is SQVTM and CDR2 ANQGSEA. V gave up 0 bases and J gave up 2 bases, with 7 bases separating them. This CDR3 is built from 13 residues. The DNA for the CDR3 is TGCAGCGTTGAAGATCGACGGCAAGAGACCCAGTACTTC. Its protein is CSVEDRRQETQYF.

The chain employs TRBV6-5 and TRBJ1-5, with 9 bases fitting TRBD1. The V and J ends lost 6 bases and 6 bases, in that order; junction bases with no gene match: 6. Germline V lookup: CDR1 MNHEY, CDR2 SVGAGI. This CDR3 comprises 14 residues. The CDR3, as DNA: TGTGCCAGCAGGGGACAGGGAGGAGGTCAGCCCCAGCATTTT. Translating it yields CASRGQGGGQPQHF.

This chain links TRBV27 with TRBJ1-6, with no clear D. V gave up 0 bases and J gave up 0 bases, with 9 bases separating them. Germline values: CDR1 MNHEY, CDR2 SMNVEV (reference sequence). There are 17 residues in the CDR3. The CDR3 DNA is TGTGCCAGCAGTTTATCACACACTACCTCCTATAATTCACCCCTCCACTTT. It encodes CASSLSHTTSYNSPLHF.

This clone has only a few counts. The rearrangement joins TRBV19 to TRBJ1-2; D remains unclear. Trimming left V 6 bases short and J 4 bases short, with 9 bases between. The CDR3 has 12 amino acids. CDR1 is LNHDA, CDR2 SQIVND, per germline (reference sequence). The CDR3 coding sequence is TGTGCCAGTAGACCTGACATCTATGGCTACACCTTC. Translated: CASRPDIYGYTF.

This clone was seen more than once but under ten times. The chain recombines TRBV6-6 with TRBJ2-2, with TRBD2 identical over 13 bases. Trimming removed 4 bases from V and 3 bases from J; junction bases left unmatched: 2. There are 16 residues in the CDR3. Germline assignment: CDR1 MNHNY and CDR2 SVGAGI (reference sequence). In DNA, the CDR3 is TGTGCCAGCAGTTGGACTAGCGGGGGAGACACCGGGGAGCTGTTTTTT. This sequence encodes CASSWTSGGDTGELFF.

The sample holds a few counts of this clone. The rearrangement joins TRBV30 to TRBJ2-7; D remains unclear. The germline CDR1 and CDR2 sequences are GTSNPN and SVGIG (reference sequence). This CDR3 is built from 12 residues. Trimming took off 0 bases at V and 4 bases at J, with 7 bases between the two ends. The CDR3 sequence is CAWSVHQYEQYF. The CDR3 DNA follows: TGTGCCTGGAGTGTACACCAATACGAGCAGTACTTC.

The chain links TRBV5-6 to TRBJ1-1, with 10 bases aligning to TRBD1. The CDR3 has 14 amino acids. CDR1 and CDR2 from the germline V gene are SGHDT and YYEEEE. After removal of 2 bases from V and 3 bases from J, the junction contained 1 base not matched to a gene. The CDR3 reads CASSFGTGDTEAFF. The CDR3 DNA is TGTGCCAGCAGCTTTGGGACAGGGGACACTGAAGCTTTCTTT.